Presented here are 31 T cell receptor beta chains from one specimen sequenced in a study of shared clonotypes between healthy human individuals. CD45RO-negative, CCR7-selected cells formed the naive CD8 fraction, which excluded terminally differentiated effector memory CD45RA+ cells. The repertoire was sequenced with immunoSEQ multiplex PCR; TCRdb's copy has only in-frame clones and lacks some. Of around 1,900,000 clones in the sample, 90% to 95% are singletons; the top ten hold about 1.7%. The sample comprised naive CD8+ T cells from PBMCs. These receptors were obtained from a man aged 18 to 30 in good health. Some clones in this sample may be carry-over from other donors' samples.

This clone was observed once. V gene TRBV5-1 combines with J gene TRBJ1-2; D call uncertain. The V end lost 0 bases, the J end lost 1 base, and 4 bases lay between the germline ends. Germline V gene sequence: CDR1 SGHRS, CDR2 YFSETQ. CDR3 length: 13 residues. The CDR3 DNA sequence: TGCGCCAGCAGCTTGGGAGTTAACTATGGCTACACCTTC. This codes for CASSLGVNYGYTF.

Comments on this clone: Other nucleotide sequences in the sample specify the same CDR3. The chain couples TRBV19 to TRBJ2-7, with unresolved D. The CDR3 sequence is 13 residues long. CDR1 is LNHDA and CDR2 is SQIVND in the germline V gene (reference sequence). Between the trimmed V and J ends, which lost 3 bases and 3 bases, there was a span of 9 bases. The CDR3 DNA follows: TGTGCCAGTAGTATTAGGCCGGACTACGAGCAGTACTTC. Its protein product is CASSIRPDYEQYF.

CDR3 bases: TGTGCCATCAGTGCGTCACAGGGGAGCTCCTACAATGAGCAGTTCTTC. This translates into CAISASQGSSYNEQFF. The chain combines TRBV10-3 with TRBJ2-1; 7 bases line up with TRBD1. CDR1 and CDR2 from the germline V gene are ENHRY and SYGVKD. With V trimmed by 4 bases and J by 0 bases, 6 bases remained unmatched. This CDR3 is 16 amino acids long.

This clone was detected only once. Other DNA sequences in this specimen translate into the identical CDR3. The chain has TRBV27 and TRBJ2-6; no clear D. This CDR3 is 13 amino acids long. CDR1 MNHEY and CDR2 SMNVEV come from the germline V gene (reference sequence). Trimming shortened V by 5 bases and J by 4 bases, and 6 bases separated the two germline ends. CDR3 sequence reads: CASSLLGANVLTF. The CDR3 nucleotides are TGTGCCAGCAGTCTCCTGGGGGCCAACGTCCTGACTTTC. The full variable domain, completed using reference TRBV27 and TRBJ2-6, is EAQVTQNPRYLITVTGKKLTVTCSQNMNHEYMSWYRQDPGLGLRQIYYSMNVEVTDKGDVPEGYKVSRKEKRNFPLILESPSPNQTSLYFCASSLLGANVLTFGAGSRLTVL.

J is TRBJ2-5 and V is TRBV11-2, with 8 positions matching TRBD1. The CDR3 totals 15 residues. Germline assignment: CDR1 SGHAT and CDR2 FQNNGV. Losses at the gene ends were 1 base for V and 4 bases for J; bases not matched to a gene: 5. The DNA of the CDR3 is TGTGCCAGCAGCTTAGTGAGGGACAGGAGAGAGACCCAGTACTTC. Translation gives CASSLVRDRRETQYF. Variable domain in full (rest from reference TRBV11-2 and TRBJ2-5): EAGVAQSPRYKIIEKRQSVAFWCNPISGHATLYWYQQILGQGPKLLIQFQNNGVVDDSQLPKDRFSAERLKGVDSTLKIQPAKLEDSAVYLCASSLVRDRRETQYFGPGTRLLVL.

The V call is TRBV7-9, the J call TRBJ2-7; no firm D call. With 1 base removed from V and 5 bases from J, the gap between germline ends came to 12 bases. CDR1 SEHNR and CDR2 FQNEAQ come from the germline V gene (reference sequence). The CDR3 extends over 14 amino acids. DNA for the CDR3: TGTGCCAGCAGCTTAGACGGCGATAAGGACGAGCAGTACTTC. This codes for CASSLDGDKDEQYF.

The V and J genes are TRBV7-9 and TRBJ2-7; 10 bases map to TRBD2. Per germline, CDR1 SEHNR and CDR2 FQNEAQ (reference sequence). V lost 5 bases, J lost 5 bases, and 12 bases stayed unmatched. The CDR3 extends over 16 amino acids. Here the CDR3 DNA reads TGTGCCAGCAGCCTTAACAGCGGGAGGGCCTGGAACGAGCAGTACTTC. Translation: CASSLNSGRAWNEQYF.

This clone was observed a handful of times. At the DNA level, this CDR3 is encoded by other sequences in the same sample as well. The chain combines TRBV5-6 with TRBJ1-1; D is unresolved. Germline V CDR1 and CDR2: SGHDT, YYEEEE. The CDR3 spans 13 residues. Trimming removed 2 bases at V and 0 bases at J, with 5 bases between. The CDR3 reads CASSFSVNTEAFF. As DNA, the CDR3 is TGTGCCAGCAGCTTCTCAGTGAACACTGAAGCTTTCTTT.

The chain carries TRBV27 and TRBJ1-4, with TRBD1 as a possible D gene (5 bases). Germline V CDR1 and CDR2: MNHEY, SMNVEV (reference sequence). V was shortened by 7 bases and J by 8 bases, with 14 bases between the two germline ends. The CDR3 runs to 13 residues. The CDR3 nucleotides read TGTGCCAGCACCACCGTCCCAGGGGAAAAACTGTTTTTT. Amino acid sequence: CASTTVPGEKLFF. The entire variable domain, with the rest obtained from reference TRBV27 and TRBJ1-4, is as follows: EAQVTQNPRYLITVTGKKLTVTCSQNMNHEYMSWYRQDPGLGLRQIYYSMNVEVTDKGDVPEGYKVSRKEKRNFPLILESPSPNQTSLYFCASTTVPGEKLFFGSGTQLSVL.

The genes are TRBV7-9 and TRBJ2-7; 9 bases line up with TRBD2. Trimming cost V 1 base and J 0 bases; bases outside gene matches: 10. Germline V gene lookup returns CDR1 SEHNR and CDR2 FQNEAQ (reference sequence). The CDR3 covers 18 residues. The CDR3 spells CASSLDPTLAGVSYEQYF. The CDR3 coding sequence is TGTGCCAGCAGCTTAGACCCCACACTAGCGGGTGTCTCCTACGAGCAGTACTTC.

For this clone: Within the sample, other DNA sequences also encode this same CDR3. The V and J genes are TRBV7-9 and TRBJ2-7; 7 nucleotides match TRBD1. The length of the CDR3 is 13 residues. Germline V CDR1 and CDR2: SEHNR, FQNEAQ (reference sequence). V gave up 5 bases and J gave up 6 bases; unmatched junction bases: 7. The CDR3 DNA reads as TGTGCCAGCAGCCTAGACAGGGTTGGCGAGCAGTACTTC. Its translation is CASSLDRVGEQYF.

The V gene is TRBV28, the J gene TRBJ2-7, with a tentative D call TRBD1 (5 bases). Germline V gives CDR1 MDHEN, CDR2 SYDVKM. The CDR3 consists of 14 residues. V was cut by 4 bases and J by 3 bases, with 13 bases left in between. The CDR3: CASSSRGMVYEQYF. In nucleotides, the CDR3 is TGTGCCAGCAGTTCAAGGGGTATGGTCTACGAGCAGTACTTC.

The chain combines TRBV28 with TRBJ2-5; D is ambiguous. TRBJ2-7 explains the end of the DNA better; the J call may be wrong. CDR1 and CDR2 from the germline V gene are MDHEN and SYDVKM. The CDR3 extends over 14 amino acids. CDR3 sequence: CASSDKPAAYEQYF. For the CDR3, the DNA is TGTGCCAGCAGTGACAAACCGGCCGCCTACGAGCAGTACTTC.

Here the CDR3 reads CASSQDRGQGNTIYF. The CDR3 coding sequence is TGCGCCAGCAGCCAAGATCGAGGACAGGGAAACACCATATATTTT. V and J are TRBV4-1 and TRBJ1-3, with D tentatively TRBD1 (6 bases). CDR3 length: 15 amino acids. The V end was cut by 0 bases, the J end by 4 bases, with 10 bases between. Germline V gives CDR1 MGHRA, CDR2 YSYEKL.

As concerns this clone: The same CDR3 arises from other DNA sequences in this sample as well. The chain uses TRBV5-1 and TRBJ2-7; 8 bases map to TRBD1. This CDR3 is 13 amino acids long. Germline V CDR1 and CDR2: SGHRS, YFSETQ. The V segment lost 2 bases and the J segment 3 bases; nucleotides outside the gene matches: 1. The CDR3 sequence: CASSFGTGYEQYF. CDR3 sequence (DNA): TGCGCCAGCAGCTTCGGGACAGGCTACGAGCAGTACTTC.

The rearrangement joins TRBV11-2 to TRBJ1-2; unclear D gene. Germline CDR1 SGHAT, CDR2 FQNNGV. This CDR3 has 11 residues. V was cut by 7 bases and J by 8 bases, with 11 bases left in between. In DNA, the CDR3 is TGTGCCAGCACCACGAACCCAGGCTACACCTTC. Its translation: CASTTNPGYTF.

V usage is TRBV5-4 and J usage is TRBJ2-3; D could derive from TRBD1 or TRBD2 (5 bases each). The germline V gene encodes CDR1 SGHNT and CDR2 YYREEE (reference sequence). This CDR3 comprises 20 residues. Deletions cut 0 bases from V and 0 bases from J, with 23 bases between. CDR3 in DNA: TGTGCCAGCAGCTTGGGGGTTTTATTCGGGACGCCCACTAGCACAGATACGCAGTATTTT. This translates into CASSLGVLFGTPTSTDTQYF.

V and J are TRBV7-9 and TRBJ2-7; D is perhaps TRBD2 (6 bases). Per the germline V gene, CDR1 is SEHNR and CDR2 is FQNEAQ (reference sequence). The CDR3 is 15 amino acids. Between the trimmed V and J ends, which lost 7 bases and 2 bases, there was a span of 18 bases. The CDR3 DNA follows: TGTGCCAGCACCTGGACTACCCGTACCCCCTACGAGCAGTACTTC. It codes for CASTWTTRTPYEQYF. The full variable domain, rest sourced from reference TRBV7-9 and TRBJ2-7, is DTGVSQNPRHKITKRGQNVTFRCDPISEHNRLYWYRQTLGQGPEFLTYFQNEAQLEKSRLLSDRFSAERPKGSFSTLEIQRTEQGDSAMYLCASTWTTRTPYEQYFGPGTRLTVT.

This chain links TRBV4-2 with TRBJ2-5, with TRBD2 identical over 9 bases. V was clipped by 0 bases and J by 5 bases; unmatched bases: 13. The germline V gene has CDR1 LGHNA and CDR2 YNFKEQ. The CDR3 covers 18 residues. CDR3 coding DNA: TGTGCCAGCAGCCAAGAAGGGGTAGCGGGAGAGGTTGGGGAGACCCAGTACTTC. Its protein product is CASSQEGVAGEVGETQYF.

V and J are TRBV6-5 and TRBJ2-2, with D possibly called TRBD1 or TRBD2 (5 bases each). CDR3 length: 14 amino acids. The V gene's germline CDR1 is MNHEY and CDR2 SVGAGI. Trimming took off 4 bases at V and 9 bases at J, with 15 bases between the two ends. The CDR3, as DNA: TGTGCCAGCAGTTCGGGGCGTTTTCCCCGGGAGCTGTTTTTT. Protein product: CASSSGRFPRELFF.

This chain links TRBV7-9 with TRBJ2-7, with D uncertain. With 1 base removed from V and 2 bases from J, the gap between germline ends came to 9 bases. The CDR3 covers 14 residues. The germline V gene has CDR1 SEHNR and CDR2 FQNEAQ (reference sequence). CDR3 nucleotide sequence: TGTGCCAGCAGCTTAGTTCTAAGCCCCTACGAGCAGTACTTC. It encodes CASSLVLSPYEQYF.

This clone was seen just once. This rearrangement joins TRBV11-2 to TRBJ2-1; D gene ambiguous. Germline CDR1 SGHAT, CDR2 FQNNGV. The CDR3 runs to 17 residues. Trimming left V 5 bases short and J 7 bases short, with 24 bases between. CDR3 DNA: TGTGCCAGCAGCCAACTCGATAAAATAACAGAGATTAATGAGCAGTTCTTC. Its protein product is CASSQLDKITEINEQFF.

The V call is TRBV6-1, the J call TRBJ2-7, with D hard to call. Germline CDR1 MNHNS, CDR2 SASEGT. Trimming pared 6 bases from V and 2 bases from J, leaving 11 bases between. The CDR3 contains 13 residues. DNA of the CDR3: TGTGCCAGCAGGGGTCCCGACACCTACGAGCAGTACTTC. As protein: CASRGPDTYEQYF.

The V gene is TRBV4-2, the J gene TRBJ1-5, with D unresolved. From germline, CDR1 is LGHNA and CDR2 YNFKEQ. This CDR3 is built from 15 residues. Trimming took off 1 base at V and 0 bases at J, with 7 bases between the two ends. CDR3 in DNA: TGTGCCAGCAGCCAAGCACAGAATAGCAATCAGCCCCAGCATTTT. Translating gives CASSQAQNSNQPQHF.

The V and J genes are TRBV6-6 and TRBJ2-7; tentatively, D is TRBD1 or TRBD2 (5 bases each). The CDR3 totals 12 residues. V lost 2 bases, J lost 6 bases, and 8 bases lay in between. Germline V lookup: CDR1 MNHNY, CDR2 SVGAGI (reference sequence). CDR3 sequence (DNA): TGTGCCAGCAGTTACGAGGGGTCCGAGCAGTACTTC. Encoded protein: CASSYEGSEQYF.

V and J are TRBV27 and TRBJ2-7, with D possibly being TRBD2 (6 bases). The CDR3 covers 15 residues. V dropped 5 bases and J dropped 3 bases, with 17 bases sitting between them. Per the germline V gene, CDR1 is MNHEY and CDR2 is SMNVEV (reference sequence). CDR3 loop: CASSPLAGWDYEQYF. CDR3 coding DNA: TGTGCCAGCAGTCCACTTGCGGGGTGGGACTACGAGCAGTACTTC.

This clone has only one observation. The chain couples TRBV7-9 to TRBJ2-4, with unresolved D. Germline assignment: CDR1 SEHNR and CDR2 FQNEAQ (reference sequence). CDR3 length: 13 residues. Trimming cost V 5 bases and J 8 bases, with 13 bases left between them. The CDR3 region is CASSPPWRDIQYF. The DNA for the CDR3 is TGTGCCAGCAGCCCACCCTGGAGAGACATTCAGTACTTC.

The chain uses TRBV11-2 and TRBJ2-7, with 9 nucleotides matching TRBD1. This CDR3 comprises 15 residues. V lost 3 bases and J lost 2; bases outside the gene matches: 5. Germline CDR1 and CDR2: SGHAT and FQNNGV. CDR3 loop: CASSLGTGRTYEQYF. As DNA, the CDR3 is TGTGCCAGCAGCTTGGGGACAGGGCGTACCTACGAGCAGTACTTC.

V gene TRBV11-3 combines with J gene TRBJ2-1; 9 positions agree with TRBD2. The germline V gene has CDR1 SGHNT and CDR2 YENEEA. The CDR3 is 14 amino acids. After removal of 1 base from V and 9 bases from J, the junction contained 4 bases not matched to a gene. CDR3 in DNA: TGTGCCAGCAGCTTAGCACTAGCGGGCGGTGAGCAGTTCTTC. Translation: CASSLALAGGEQFF.

This chain's CDR3 is CASSLHRGQPQHF. As DNA, the CDR3 is TGTGCCAGTAGTCTTCACCGGGGTCAGCCCCAGCATTTT. This rearrangement joins TRBV19 to TRBJ1-5; unclear D gene. The CDR3 loop spans 13 amino acids. The germline gives CDR1 LNHDA, CDR2 SQIVND (reference sequence). V lost 5 bases and J lost 6, with 11 bases in between.

This chain connects TRBV9 to TRBJ2-1; D not resolved. The germline V gene encodes CDR1 SGDLS and CDR2 YYNGEE. The CDR3 sequence is 11 residues long. The germline V and J ends were trimmed by 1 base and 15 bases, with 11 bases remaining between them. The CDR3 spells CASSVYTTRFF. The CDR3 bases are TGTGCCAGCAGCGTATATACGACGAGGTTCTTC.